This T cell receptor beta chain stems from a study of T cells in Graves' hyperthyroidism and ophthalmopathy (dated by TCRdb to the late 2010s). About the full investigation: Peripheral blood samples were taken at the time of initial diagnosis, prior to any treatment. To identify TCR V-J signatures that set the groups apart, the researchers used a discovery cohort of 100 patients, made up of some 41 with Graves' ophthalmopathy and 55 to 65 with stable Graves' hyperthyroidism. An independent validation cohort of 18 to 20 hyperthyroidism patients and 15 or so patients who later progressed to ophthalmopathy tested prospective prediction of ophthalmopathy. The 95 to 100 discovery patients were divided at random into training and test sets in a 7:3 ratio. Thyroid tissue and blood T-cell repertoires from about six Graves' hyperthyroidism patients were also compared in the study. Following sampling, methimazole starting at 30 mg daily was given to hyperthyroidism patients, and high-dose intravenous methylprednisolone was given to ophthalmopathy patients. The paper describes TCR Vbeta CDR3 sequencing of 140 or so peripheral blood samples, made up of fewer than 50 ophthalmopathy patients, around 78 hyperthyroidism patients and 17 progressor patients.

Points the paper makes about the study in general: Ophthalmopathy was separated from stable hyperthyroidism by a 13 V-J signature model, with approximately 85% sensitivity and approximately 81% specificity obtained in cross-validation and 80%/75% obtained in testing. Sample size was not statistically predetermined, and blinding of investigators to group allocation was not performed. Most expanded thyroid clonotypes (frequency above 0.001) were also detected in blood, suggesting blood repertoires may reflect thyroid immune responses. In validation, the model predicted progression to ophthalmopathy a median of about 6 months before onset, with about 70% sensitivity and about 72% specificity.

The table lists this clonotype with a few counts. What this receptor recognizes is not known. No per-base quality is available; no much larger clone lies one base away. Amplification of TCR beta CDR3 regions was carried out from RNA transcripts. A first-round RT-PCR of the TCR CDR3 used the HTBI primer set with the Qiagen OneStep RT-PCR kit. A second multiplex PCR round built the libraries, followed by size selection and purification. Libraries were sequenced paired-end with 100 bp reads on an Illumina HiSeq2000. Regarding the original processing steps: Raw data were processed with SOAPnuke, discarding reads with adapters, uncalled bases, mean Phred below 15, or no exact constant-primer or identifier match. High-quality paired reads were merged with COPE v1.2.5, and unique nucleotide sequences were defined as clonotypes. Clonotypes were aligned to IMGT TRBV, TRBD and TRBJ reference segments using MiTCR v1.1. Analysis was restricted to V-J combinations with a frequency above 0.0001, which covered 99% to 99.2% of repertoires. The TCS score was defined as F50 (clonal expansion) divided by E x V (chaos), with BLOSUM62-based TCRdist calculated between CDR3 peptides within each V-J. Welch's t-statistics and random forest reduced fewer than 550 V-J features to 10 to 15, which were used in a naive Bayes classifier (R e1071). The raw public reads went through TCRdb reprocessing: fastp at Q25, MiXCR clone calling, in-frame beta chains kept. Every distinct CDR3 protein forms one entry, paired with its most common genes and DNA. What appears here as the V and J calls and clone size reflects TCRdb's work, not the paper's. This sample is represented by 250,000 to 350,000 distinct CDR3 sequences; approximately 15% of them were singletons. Around 61% of the sample comes from the top ten.

Ophthalmopathy patients had moderately to severely active disease, with a Clinical Activity Score of 3 or more, a NOSPECS grade of 4 or more, and a disease duration of less than 3 months. Patients with uncontrolled infections, other autoimmune diseases, pregnancy or lactation were excluded. Diagnoses were established on the basis of clinical symptoms, serum thyroxine and TRAb, thyroid ultrasound, and orbital computed tomography. Ficoll-Paque density gradient centrifugation was used to isolate PBMCs from 10 ml of fresh peripheral blood. Total RNA was extracted with Trizol reagent, and quality was checked on an Agilent 2100 Bioanalyzer. CDR3 length: 13 amino acids, cysteine to phenylalanine. CDR3 DNA is the only sequence kept; it has 39 bases, read in frame from the first base. V ends up 7 bases short and J 3 bases short, with an unmatched junction base count of 6. CDR1 SGHRS and CDR2 YFSETQ are derived from the germline V gene.

Sequencing used blood. The chain employs TRBV5-1 and TRBJ2-5; 7 central nucleotides agree with TRBD1. The sequence came from a woman between 55 and 75 years old with Graves' ophthalmopathy. The CDR3 here reads CASSWTGEETQYF. The DNA sequence follows: TGCGCCAGCTCCTGGACAGGCGAAGAGACCCAGTACTTC.